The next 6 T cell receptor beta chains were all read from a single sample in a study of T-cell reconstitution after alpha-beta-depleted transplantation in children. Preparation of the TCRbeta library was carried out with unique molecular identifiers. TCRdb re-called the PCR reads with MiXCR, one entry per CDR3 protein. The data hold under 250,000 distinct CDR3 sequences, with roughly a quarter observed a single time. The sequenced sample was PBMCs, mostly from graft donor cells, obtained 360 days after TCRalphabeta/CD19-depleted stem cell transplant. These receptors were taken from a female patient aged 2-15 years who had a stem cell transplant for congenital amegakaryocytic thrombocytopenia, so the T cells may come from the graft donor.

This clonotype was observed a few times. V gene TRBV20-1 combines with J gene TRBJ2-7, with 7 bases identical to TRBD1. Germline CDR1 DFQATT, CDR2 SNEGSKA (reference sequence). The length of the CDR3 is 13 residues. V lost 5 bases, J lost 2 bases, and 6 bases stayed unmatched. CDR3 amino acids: CSAQGGPTYEQYF. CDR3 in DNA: TGCAGTGCTCAAGGGGGCCCGACCTACGAGCAGTACTTC.

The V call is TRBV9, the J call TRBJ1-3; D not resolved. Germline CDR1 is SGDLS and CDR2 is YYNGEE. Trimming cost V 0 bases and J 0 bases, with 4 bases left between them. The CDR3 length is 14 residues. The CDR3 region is CASSVASSGNTIYF. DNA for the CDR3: TGTGCCAGCAGCGTAGCCAGCTCTGGAAACACCATATATTTT.

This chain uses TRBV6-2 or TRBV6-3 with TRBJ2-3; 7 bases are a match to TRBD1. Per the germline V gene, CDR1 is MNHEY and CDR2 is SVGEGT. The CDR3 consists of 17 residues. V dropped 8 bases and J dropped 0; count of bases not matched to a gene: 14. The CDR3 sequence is CASHTSPGGASTDTQYF. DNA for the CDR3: TGTGCCAGCCACACCTCTCCAGGGGGAGCTAGCACAGATACGCAGTATTTT.

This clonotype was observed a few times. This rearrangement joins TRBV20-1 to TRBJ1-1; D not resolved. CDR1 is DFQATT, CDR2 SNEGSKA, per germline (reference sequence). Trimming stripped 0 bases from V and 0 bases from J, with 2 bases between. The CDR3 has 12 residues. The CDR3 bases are TGCAGTGCTAGAGATATGAACACTGAAGCTTTCTTT. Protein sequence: CSARDMNTEAFF.

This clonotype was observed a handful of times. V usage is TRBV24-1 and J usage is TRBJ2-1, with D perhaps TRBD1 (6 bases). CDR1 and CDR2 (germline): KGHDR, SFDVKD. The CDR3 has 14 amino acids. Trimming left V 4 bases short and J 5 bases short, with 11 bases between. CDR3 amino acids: CATSERGTNNEQFF. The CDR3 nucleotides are TGTGCCACCAGTGAAAGAGGGACAAACAATGAGCAGTTCTTC.

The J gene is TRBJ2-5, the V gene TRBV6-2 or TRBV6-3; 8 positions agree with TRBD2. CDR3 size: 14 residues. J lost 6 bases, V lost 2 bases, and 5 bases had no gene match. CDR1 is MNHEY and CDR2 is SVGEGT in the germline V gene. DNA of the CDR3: TGTGCCAGCAGTTACGGGACTAGTTCACAGACCCAGTACTTC. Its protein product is CASSYGTSSQTQYF.